The 19 T cell receptor beta chains below all came from one sample that was sequenced in a study of technical replicates of blood from several donors (dated 2017 in TCRdb). The library was generated by the immunoSEQ multiplex PCR assay. Entries here come from immuneACCESS through TCRdb and include only in-frame sequences with V and J called. Some clones fail to appear in such tables; in the studies checked, an unresolved V gene covers under half of the shortfall, and the cause of the remainder is unknown. In all, the sample holds about 70,000 clones, and approximately 98% of those were seen once. The ten largest account for 0.2% to 0.25% of the sample. Sequencing was carried out using T cells isolated from PBMCs. These receptors all stem from a human donor in good health.

The chain couples TRBV6-5 to TRBJ2-3, with no clear D. The CDR3 contains 15 residues. Germline V gene data show CDR1 as MNHEY and CDR2 as SVGAGI. Trimming cost V 9 bases and J 0 bases, with 16 bases left between them. CDR3 region: CASSYLLSSTDTQYF. In DNA form, the CDR3 reads TGTGCCAGTAGCTACCTCCTCTCTAGCACAGATACGCAGTATTTT.

J is TRBJ2-2 and V is TRBV5-4; 10 bases agree with TRBD1. The V and J ends lost 3 bases and 5 bases, in that order; junction bases with no gene match: 1. CDR3 length equals 14 residues. Germline V gives CDR1 SGHNT, CDR2 YYREEE (reference sequence). The CDR3 reads CASSSGQGTGELFF. For the CDR3, the DNA is TGTGCCAGCAGCTCGGGACAGGGGACCGGGGAGCTGTTTTTT.

The chain employs TRBV30 and TRBJ2-3; no reliable D call. The CDR3 spans 12 residues. Looked up from germline, CDR1 is GTSNPN and CDR2 is SVGIG (reference sequence). The germline V and J ends were trimmed by 1 base and 5 bases, with 7 bases remaining between them. In nucleotides, the CDR3 is TGTGCCTGGAGTGCTTACGGAGATACGCAGTATTTT. Its protein is CAWSAYGDTQYF.

J is TRBJ2-7 and V is TRBV23-1; 12 nucleotides match TRBD1. TRBV23-1 is known as an ORF, though its function is uncertain. V lost 7 bases and J lost 8; bases outside the gene matches: 9. The CDR3 has 14 amino acids. The CDR3 loop reads CASMTGTGGAKQYF. In DNA, the CDR3 is TGCGCCAGCATGACCGGGACAGGGGGCGCGAAGCAGTACTTC.

The chain recombines TRBV9 with TRBJ2-7, with TRBD2 as a possible D gene (7 bases). This CDR3 spans 15 amino acids. Trimming left V 0 bases short and J 3 bases short, with 13 bases between. Per the germline V gene, CDR1 is SGDLS and CDR2 is YYNGEE. The DNA of the CDR3 is TGTGCCAGCAGCGTAGAAGCGGGACACTTCTACGAGCAGTACTTC. This codes for CASSVEAGHFYEQYF.

This rearrangement joins TRBV7-2 to TRBJ2-1, with D possibly TRBD1 on 6 matching bases. Germline lookup yields CDR1 SGHTA and CDR2 FQGNSA. Trimming took off 1 base at V and 6 bases at J, with 13 bases between the two ends. The CDR3 has 15 residues. The CDR3 DNA is TGTGCCAGCAGCTTAGAAGGGGGAATCACCAATGAGCAGTTCTTC. Amino acid sequence: CASSLEGGITNEQFF.

J is TRBJ2-3 and V is TRBV4-2; a possible D gene is TRBD2 (5 bases). Trimming took off 4 bases at V and 4 bases at J, with 15 bases between the two ends. This CDR3 contains 15 residues. Germline CDR1 reads LGHNA; CDR2 reads YNFKEQ. CDR3 loop: CASSLYRDWSDTQYF. For the CDR3, the DNA is TGTGCCAGCAGCCTATATCGGGATTGGTCAGATACGCAGTATTTT.

The chain uses TRBV4-1 and TRBJ1-5; no firm D call. The CDR3 loop spans 17 amino acids. Germline assignment: CDR1 MGHRA and CDR2 YSYEKL. V was trimmed by 0 bases and J by 2 bases, leaving 14 bases between them. The CDR3 DNA sequence: TGCGCCAGCAGCCAAGAGACCAGTCCTAGTGGCAATCAGCCCCAGCATTTT. It encodes CASSQETSPSGNQPQHF.

The rearrangement joins TRBV11-3 to TRBJ2-3; D might be TRBD2 (6 bases). This CDR3 has 14 amino acids. V lost 1 base, J lost 4 bases, and 9 bases lay in between. CDR1 is SGHNT and CDR2 is YENEEA in the germline V gene. CDR3 amino acids: CASSLAGGSDTQYF. CDR3 bases: TGTGCCAGCAGCTTAGCCGGGGGATCAGATACGCAGTATTTT.

The V gene is TRBV7-9, the J gene TRBJ2-7; D is unresolved. V was clipped by 3 bases and J by 5 bases, with 5 bases between them. Germline CDR1 and CDR2: SEHNR and FQNEAQ (reference sequence). The CDR3 consists of 11 residues. The CDR3 nucleotides are TGTGCCAGCAGCTTCGAGGACGAGCAGTACTTC. It yields the protein CASSFEDEQYF.

The chain has TRBV28 and TRBJ2-7; TRBD2 matches 9 bases. Unmatched junction bases numbered 10, after V lost 6 bases and J lost 4 bases. Germline V gene sequence: CDR1 MDHEN, CDR2 SYDVKM. CDR3 length equals 15 residues. Written as DNA, the CDR3 is TGTGCCAGCAGGAAGACTAGCGGAAGCTCATACGAGCAGTACTTC. Protein product: CASRKTSGSSYEQYF.

V usage is TRBV5-8 and J usage is TRBJ2-1; D possibly corresponds to TRBD1 (6 bases). V was shortened by 4 bases and J by 4 bases, with 12 bases between the two germline ends. This CDR3 contains 14 residues. Germline-derived CDR1 and CDR2 are SGHTS and YDEGEE. The CDR3 reads CASSGNREYNEQFF. CDR3 sequence (DNA): TGTGCCAGCAGCGGAAACAGGGAGTACAATGAGCAGTTCTTC.

V usage is TRBV11-2 and J usage is TRBJ1-4; possibly TRBD1 for D (5 bases). Germline values: CDR1 SGHAT, CDR2 FQNNGV. This CDR3 has 14 amino acids. V lost 6 bases, J lost 8 bases, and 16 bases lay in between. The CDR3 sequence is CASRGQGAGEKLFF. CDR3 sequence (DNA): TGTGCCAGCAGAGGTCAAGGGGCTGGAGAAAAACTGTTTTTT.

The chain recombines TRBV6-5 with TRBJ1-5; D gene ambiguous. The CDR3 runs 16 residues. Germline CDR1 MNHEY, CDR2 SVGAGI. V was trimmed by 4 bases and J by 0 bases, leaving 13 bases between them. CDR3 sequence reads: CASSLRRGYSNQPQHF. The CDR3 nucleotides read TGTGCCAGCAGTTTGAGACGGGGTTATAGCAATCAGCCCCAGCATTTT.

V and J are TRBV5-6 and TRBJ1-1; D might be TRBD1 (5 bases). Trimming removed 6 bases from V and 4 bases from J, with 25 bases in between. The CDR3 is made up of 17 amino acids. Germline CDR1 reads SGHDT; CDR2 reads YYEEEE. In DNA, the CDR3 is TGTGCCAGCATGTCTCCCATCAGGGCGACCCTCCCCACTGAAGCTTTCTTT. It is translated as CASMSPIRATLPTEAFF. Variable domain in full (rest from reference TRBV5-6 and TRBJ1-1): DAGVTQSPTHLIKTRGQQVTLRCSPKSGHDTVSWYQQALGQGPQFIFQYYEEEERQRGNFPDRFSGHQFPNYSSELNVNALLLGDSALYLCASMSPIRATLPTEAFFGQGTRLTVV.

CDR3 sequence: CASSMGAGPEVDTQYF. Written as DNA, the CDR3 is TGTGCCAGCAGCATGGGCGCGGGACCGGAGGTAGATACGCAGTATTTT. The V call is TRBV4-2, the J call TRBJ2-3, with D possibly being TRBD2 (6 bases). Deletions cut 5 bases from V and 5 bases from J, with 20 bases between. Germline V lookup: CDR1 LGHNA, CDR2 YNFKEQ. This CDR3 contains 16 residues.

This clone was seen only once. J is TRBJ1-1 and V is TRBV19; 8 bases are a match to TRBD1. V lost 8 bases, J lost 4 bases, and 9 bases stayed unmatched. Germline CDR1 is LNHDA and CDR2 is SQIVND (reference sequence). This CDR3 region has 14 residues. The CDR3 DNA sequence: TGTGCCAGTGGACAGGGAGCGATTGGCACTGAAGCTTTCTTT. Its protein product is CASGQGAIGTEAFF.

This chain joins TRBV10-3 and TRBJ2-7; possibly TRBD2 for D (7 bases). This CDR3 comprises 17 residues. The germline CDR1 and CDR2 sequences are ENHRY and SYGVKD. V was cut by 0 bases and J by 0 bases, with 15 bases left in between. CDR3 nucleotides: TGTGCCATCAGTGAGTCAGGGGGGGGCGCTTTCTCCTACGAGCAGTACTTC. This sequence encodes CAISESGGGAFSYEQYF.

The V gene is TRBV18, the J gene TRBJ1-1; possible D gene TRBD1, 5 bases. V lost 5 bases and J 2 bases, leaving 12 bases between the germline ends. Germline-derived CDR1 and CDR2 are KGHSH and LQKENI. The CDR3 is 14 amino acids. CDR3 region: CASSRQSINTEAFF. The CDR3 DNA reads as TGTGCCAGCTCAAGACAGTCTATCAACACTGAAGCTTTCTTT.